This T cell receptor (beta chain) originates from a study of beta chain features in type 1 diabetes. Study outcomes and limitations: Insertions at VDJ junctions were less frequent in type 1 diabetes patients. These patients also deleted more nucleotides at the same junctions. Naive, central memory and regulatory TCRB repertoires appeared more similar among patients than healthy donors. Shortening of TCRB CDR3s, moderate but significant, appeared in all four CD4+ subsets of Type 1 diabetes patients.

This clone came up a few times. No antigen is known for it. The sample carries other DNA sequences with the same CDR3. Isolated RNA was reverse transcribed in full, so expressed TCRB transcripts were sequenced. Clones were sequenced by immunoSEQ multiplex PCR, and TCRdb holds only the in-frame ones, with some missing. The table includes over 100,000 clones, 16% detected once. From germline, CDR1 is SQVTM and CDR2 ANQGSEA. This CDR3 has 13 amino acids. Trimming stripped 6 bases from V and 2 bases from J, with 13 bases between. Sequenced material: central memory CD4+ T cells from blood. This sequence was found in a man between 25 and 39 years old with type 1 diabetes. This chain joins TRBV29-1 and TRBJ1-1; D possibly corresponds to TRBD1 (6 bases). The CDR3 DNA sequence: TGCAGCGTGGGAAGGGGGGTAAACACTGAAGCTTTCTTT. Translating it yields CSVGRGVNTEAFF.